Reported below is one TCR beta chain. Living in under 30 US areas, the participants were between roughly 18 and 95 years of age. Researchers sorted participants into cohorts using their self-reported clinical history. This table comes from immunoSEQ multiplex PCR, and its TCRdb copy is limited to in-frame clones, with some not included. The table has about 200,000 clones, around 92% seen once. The sample originates from a study of blood T cell repertoires in COVID-19. For the study at large: Acute-phase and convalescent COVID-19 samples originated in the United States, Italy and Spain.

The CDR3 runs to 16 residues. The chain employs TRBV12-1 and TRBJ2-3; the D call in the table, TRBD2, was not verified against the DNA. TRBV12-1 represents a pseudogene. The sample consisted of PBMCs or T cells enriched from blood (not recorded which). This clonotype was obtained from a woman aged 25-40 years with acute COVID-19. The CDR3 nucleotides are TGTGCCAGCAGCCCCTCGGGGCTTCCCGGGAGGGATACGCAGTATTTT. This gives the protein CASSPSGLPGRDTQYF.